These 25 T cell receptor beta chains were all obtained from the same sample, sequenced in a study of T cell responses to AZD1222 COVID-19 vaccine. Clones were read by immunoSEQ multiplex PCR, and TCRdb kept only the in-frame ones, dropping some. The top ten hold 3.5% of the sample, which has around 120,000 clones, 88% seen once. This material consisted of peripheral blood, taken 28 days after the second AZD1222 dose. Source of these receptors: an adult who received the AZD1222 COVID-19 vaccine.

In its sample, this clone was seen once. CDR3 sequence (DNA): TGTGCCAGCAGCCCACCGGGACGGAGAAATCAGCCCCAGCATTTT. Translating it yields CASSPPGRRNQPQHF. The rearrangement links TRBV5-6 to TRBJ1-5, with D possibly matching TRBD1 (5 bases). V was shortened by 4 bases and J by 4 bases, with 15 bases between the two germline ends. CDR1 and CDR2 from the germline V gene are SGHDT and YYEEEE. The CDR3 consists of 15 residues.

This chain joins TRBV27 and TRBJ1-5, with a possible D match to TRBD1 (5 bases). V lost 3 bases and J lost 4, with 10 bases in between. CDR1 is MNHEY and CDR2 is SMNVEV in the germline V gene (reference sequence). This CDR3 has 14 amino acids. The CDR3: CASSFSGANQPQHF. The DNA for the CDR3 is TGTGCCAGCAGTTTTTCCGGGGCGAATCAGCCCCAGCATTTT.

The table lists this clone with a few counts. This chain connects TRBV30 to TRBJ1-6; D may be TRBD1 (5 bases). This CDR3 has 12 amino acids. Germline CDR1 and CDR2: GTSNPN and SVGIG (reference sequence). Trimming took off 1 base at V and 7 bases at J, with 5 bases between the two ends. CDR3 protein: CAWSGTNSPLHF. The CDR3 DNA reads TGTGCCTGGAGTGGGACAAATTCACCCCTCCACTTT.

The chain is built from TRBV5-1 and TRBJ2-7; no clear D gene. CDR1 SGHRS and CDR2 YFSETQ come from the germline V gene. With 0 bases removed from V and 0 bases from J, the gap between germline ends came to 16 bases. The CDR3 totals 17 residues. The CDR3 nucleotides read TGCGCCAGCAGCTTGGCCCTGAGAGCTTACTCCTCCTACGAGCAGTACTTC. Residues: CASSLALRAYSSYEQYF.

The chain has TRBV30 and TRBJ1-1, with D unclear. V lost 2 bases to trimming and J lost 2 bases, with 12 bases between them. The germline gives CDR1 GTSNPN, CDR2 SVGIG (reference sequence). The CDR3 covers 14 residues. The CDR3 nucleotides are TGTGCCTGGAGTTACGGACCTCCAAACACTGAAGCTTTCTTT. This sequence encodes CAWSYGPPNTEAFF.

This clone was counted between two and nine times. The gene calls are TRBV6-2 or TRBV6-3 and TRBJ1-2; D gene ambiguous. Germline assignment: CDR1 MNHEY and CDR2 SVGEGT. CDR3 length equals 14 residues. Trimming removed 5 bases from V and 3 bases from J, with 13 bases in between. The CDR3 spells CASSGGPLDYGYTF. For the CDR3, the DNA is TGTGCCAGCAGTGGAGGACCGCTCGACTATGGCTACACCTTC.

This chain links TRBV5-4 with TRBJ2-4; 8 nucleotides match TRBD1. This CDR3 has 15 amino acids. The germline gives CDR1 SGHNT, CDR2 YYREEE (reference sequence). Germline trimming cut 0 bases from V and 7 bases from J; bases unmatched to any gene: 6. This chain's CDR3 is CASSLDAGGANIQYF. CDR3 bases: TGTGCCAGCAGCTTGGACGCAGGGGGCGCCAACATTCAGTACTTC.

The J gene is TRBJ1-1, the V gene TRBV19; the D is unclear. V lost 4 bases, J lost 1 base, and 13 bases lay in between. CDR1 and CDR2 from the germline V gene are LNHDA and SQIVND (reference sequence). The CDR3 consists of 15 residues. This CDR3 reads CASSNRALSNTEAFF. DNA for the CDR3: TGTGCCAGTAGTAACAGAGCACTGTCGAACACTGAAGCTTTCTTT.

The chain couples TRBV28 to TRBJ1-3, with 7 nucleotides matching TRBD1. The CDR3 has 16 residues. Germline V gives CDR1 MDHEN, CDR2 SYDVKM. V lost 6 bases to trimming and J lost 4 bases; unmatched junction nucleotides: 12. The CDR3 is CASSPPPTGLGNTIYF. The CDR3 nucleotides read TGTGCCAGCAGCCCCCCTCCGACAGGGCTCGGAAACACCATATATTTT.

This chain joins TRBV29-1 and TRBJ2-3; TRBD2 matches 10 bases. CDR1 SQVTM and CDR2 ANQGSEA come from the germline V gene. This CDR3 has 15 residues. J was trimmed by 0 bases and V by 6 bases; bases with no gene match: 6. The CDR3 DNA follows: TGCAGCGTGAAAAGAGCGGGAGGGAGCACAGATACGCAGTATTTT. Protein: CSVKRAGGSTDTQYF.

This chain connects TRBV15 to TRBJ1-5, with D unresolved. CDR1 is LNHNV and CDR2 is YYDKDF in the germline V gene (reference sequence). The ends were cut back, 3 bases at V and 5 bases at J, with 5 bases in the middle. The CDR3 contains 12 residues. Here the CDR3 DNA reads TGTGCCACCAGCAGGGGAGATCAGCCCCAGCATTTT. Translated: CATSRGDQPQHF.

This clone was counted a few times. The chain couples TRBV19 to TRBJ2-7; 8 positions agree with TRBD2. Germline CDR1 reads LNHDA; CDR2 reads SQIVND (reference sequence). V was clipped by 5 bases and J by 3 bases; unmatched bases: 9. The CDR3 consists of 15 residues. The CDR3 protein is CASSSRAAGGYEQYF. CDR3 sequence (DNA): TGTGCCAGTAGTTCCCGTGCCGCGGGGGGCTACGAGCAGTACTTC.

This chain connects TRBV7-6 to TRBJ2-7, with TRBD2 matching over 10 bases. Germline CDR1 SGHVS, CDR2 FNYEAQ. This CDR3 spans 17 amino acids. The V segment lost 1 base and the J segment 5 bases; nucleotides outside the gene matches: 11. The CDR3 bases are TGTGCCAGCAGCTTAGATGGGCTAGCGGGAGCTTATCACGAGCAGTACTTC. It is translated as CASSLDGLAGAYHEQYF.

The V and J genes are TRBV24-1 and TRBJ2-1; D gene ambiguous. V was trimmed by 4 bases and J by 7 bases, leaving 10 bases between them. CDR3 length: 13 amino acids. CDR1 KGHDR and CDR2 SFDVKD come from the germline V gene. CDR3 DNA sequence: TGTGCCACCAGTGACTCGGAACGGAATGAGCAGTTCTTC. Amino acid sequence: CATSDSERNEQFF.

The chain employs TRBV27 and TRBJ1-5; D remains unclear. In germline, CDR1 is MNHEY, CDR2 SMNVEV (reference sequence). This CDR3 region has 15 residues. The V end lost 10 bases, the J end lost 1 base, and 17 bases lay between the germline ends. This CDR3 reads CATMTHTTSNQPQHF. The CDR3 nucleotides read TGTGCCACCATGACACATACGACGAGCAATCAGCCCCAGCATTTT.

The chain joins TRBV18 to TRBJ1-2, with D perhaps TRBD1 (5 bases). The CDR3 consists of 15 residues. V was pared by 2 bases and J by 1 base, with 11 bases between. Germline CDR1 is KGHSH and CDR2 is LQKENI. The CDR3 here is CASSPDSLYNYGYTF. The CDR3 nucleotides read TGTGCCAGCTCACCAGACAGTTTATATAACTATGGCTACACCTTC. Filled out from reference TRBV18 and TRBJ1-2, the complete variable domain reads NAGVMQNPRHLVRRRGQEARLRCSPMKGHSHVYWYRQLPEEGLKFMVYLQKENIIDESGMPKERFSAEFPKEGPSILRIQQVVRGDSAAYFCASSPDSLYNYGYTFGSGTRLTVV.

The chain employs TRBV4-1 and TRBJ2-5, with 11 bases that match TRBD2. Germline V lookup: CDR1 MGHRA, CDR2 YSYEKL. The junction had 0 bases not matched to a gene; V was cut back by 2 bases and J by 1 base. CDR3 size: 15 residues. DNA of the CDR3: TGCGCCAGCAGCCAAACTAGCGGGGGCCAAGAGACCCAGTACTTC. Protein product: CASSQTSGGQETQYF.

The CDR3 sequence: CASSQTRGETEAFF. CDR3 DNA: TGTGCCAGCAGCCAAACCAGGGGAGAAACTGAAGCTTTCTTT. V gene TRBV4-2 combines with J gene TRBJ1-1; TRBD1 is a possible D gene (6 bases). CDR1 is LGHNA and CDR2 is YNFKEQ in the germline V gene. The ends were cut back, 2 bases at V and 5 bases at J, with 12 bases in the middle. The CDR3 is 14 residues long.

This clone was observed a handful of times. The chain couples TRBV7-2 to TRBJ2-1, with 11 bases lining up with TRBD2. Germline V gives CDR1 SGHTA, CDR2 FQGNSA. The CDR3 is made up of 15 amino acids. The junction had 1 base not matched to a gene; V was cut back by 1 base and J by 5 bases. The CDR3 DNA reads TGTGCCAGCAGCTTAGGACTAGCGGGAAACAATGAGCAGTTCTTC. This codes for CASSLGLAGNNEQFF.

This clone was detected once. The chain recombines TRBV4-1 with TRBJ1-6, with D unresolved. From germline, CDR1 is MGHRA and CDR2 YSYEKL. This CDR3 is 12 amino acids long. V gave up 1 base and J gave up 9 bases, with 4 bases separating them. The CDR3 spells CASSQGLSPLHF. CDR3 bases: TGCGCCAGCAGCCAAGGTCTTTCACCCCTCCACTTT.

The chain recombines TRBV11-3 with TRBJ2-2; 11 positions agree with TRBD2. Germline CDR1 is SGHNT and CDR2 is YENEEA. This CDR3 comprises 18 residues. V lost 5 bases and J lost 0; bases outside the gene matches: 8. CDR3: CASSARPGLAANTGELFF. In nucleotides, the CDR3 is TGTGCCAGCAGCGCCCGCCCGGGACTAGCGGCGAACACCGGGGAGCTGTTTTTT.

V gene TRBV28 combines with J gene TRBJ1-5; perhaps TRBD1 as D (5 bases). Trimming cost V 6 bases and J 4 bases, with 16 bases left between them. The CDR3 runs to 15 residues. From germline, CDR1 is MDHEN and CDR2 SYDVKM. CDR3 DNA sequence: TGTGCCAGCAGCTCCCCTGGGGGGTTGAATCAGCCCCAGCATTTT. Its protein product is CASSSPGGLNQPQHF.

The chain recombines TRBV6-4 with TRBJ1-6; 10 bases align to TRBD1. The CDR3 loop spans 15 amino acids. V was clipped by 4 bases and J by 8 bases; unmatched bases: 5. Germline CDR1 reads MRHNA; CDR2 reads SNTAGT. The CDR3 protein is CASSADRGRDSPLHF. The CDR3 region has the DNA TGTGCCAGCAGTGCCGACAGGGGGCGTGATTCACCCCTCCACTTT.

This clone was observed a single time. The CDR3 sequence: CASRLGGGPYNEQFF. The DNA of the CDR3 is TGTGCCAGCAGACTGGGCGGAGGCCCTTACAATGAGCAGTTCTTC. The rearrangement links TRBV7-3 to TRBJ2-1; maybe TRBD2 (5 bases). The length of the CDR3 is 15 residues. V was clipped by 6 bases and J by 4 bases, with 16 bases between them. CDR1 SGHTA and CDR2 FQGTGA come from the germline V gene. Full variable domain (missing parts from reference TRBV7-3 and TRBJ2-1): GAGVSQTPSNKVTEKGKYVELRCDPISGHTALYWYRQSLGQGPEFLIYFQGTGAADDSGLPNDRFFAVRPEGSVSTLKIQRTERGDSAVYLCASRLGGGPYNEQFFGPGTRLTVL.

The rearrangement uses TRBV19 and TRBJ2-3, with D tentatively TRBD2 (6 bases). V lost 5 bases to trimming and J lost 2 bases, with 14 bases between them. CDR1 LNHDA and CDR2 SQIVND come from the germline V gene (reference sequence). This CDR3 has 15 amino acids. CDR3 amino acids: CASSPGTSHTDTQYF. In DNA, the CDR3 is TGTGCCAGTAGTCCTGGGACTTCTCACACAGATACGCAGTATTTT.